The clone carrying this TCR beta chain appeared a few times. What it recognizes is unknown. This specimen belongs to a study of beta chain features in type 1 diabetes. This CDR3 is built from 14 residues. Unmatched junction bases numbered 4, after V lost 4 bases and J lost 4 bases. In germline, CDR1 is LNHDA, CDR2 SQIVND (reference sequence). Overall study findings and caveats: PCR might show a preference for shorter templates, equally across patients and controls. Sampled from patients, naive, central memory and Treg TCRB repertoires appeared more similar than those sampled from healthy donors. Type 1 diabetes patients had VDJ junctions that carried fewer insertions and more deletions. When Type 1 diabetes patients were examined, their TCRB CDR3s proved moderately but significantly shorter in all four CD4+ subsets.

Reverse transcribing all isolated RNA meant expressed TCRB transcripts were sequenced. Profiling relied on immunoSEQ multiplex PCR, and the TCRdb table lists in-frame clones only, not all of them. The sample contains fewer than 350,000 clones, around 16% of which appear only once. This receptor was identified in a man between 18 and 35 years old with type 1 diabetes. This chain joins TRBV19 and TRBJ1-2; 9 nucleotides line up with TRBD1. The sequencing input was naive CD4+ T cells from blood. The CDR3 DNA reads TGTGCCAGTAGTACGGACAGGGGATTCTATGGCTACACCTTC. This gives the protein CASSTDRGFYGYTF.